What follows are 6 T cell receptor beta chains derived from one specimen sequenced in a study of tumor T cells in aggressive B-cell lymphoma. Profiling relied on immunoSEQ multiplex PCR, and the TCRdb table lists in-frame clones only, not all of them. The sample includes just under 850 clones, 80% to 85% of them seen just once. Sequenced material: tumor tissue. These receptors were collected from an adult with diffuse large B cell lymphoma.

The DNA of the CDR3 is TGTGCCAGCACCAGAGGGGGGAGCGGGGTCGATCAGCCCCAGCATTTT. Translated, it gives CASTRGGSGVDQPQHF. The gene calls are TRBV9 and TRBJ1-5; D may be TRBD1 (6 bases). V lost 6 bases and J 5 bases, leaving 21 bases between the germline ends. Per germline, CDR1 SGDLS and CDR2 YYNGEE. CDR3 length: 16 residues. The entire variable domain, with the rest obtained from reference TRBV9 and TRBJ1-5, is as follows: DSGVTQTPKHLITATGQRVTLRCSPRSGDLSVYWYQQSLDQGLQFLIQYYNGEERAKGNILERFSAQQFPDLHSELNLSSLELGDSALYFCASTRGGSGVDQPQHFGDGTRLSIL.

This chain links TRBV7-8 with TRBJ2-1; 13 bases are a match to TRBD2. CDR3 size: 16 residues. The trim removed 5 bases at V and 9 bases at J, leaving 10 bases unmatched. Looked up from germline, CDR1 is SGHVS and CDR2 is FQNEAQ. The CDR3: CASSPRTSGGLGEQFF. The DNA of the CDR3 is TGTGCCAGCAGCCCCCGGACTAGCGGGGGACTTGGTGAGCAGTTCTTC.

The chain uses TRBV28 and TRBJ1-5, with D perhaps matching TRBD1 (5 bases). The V gene's germline CDR1 is MDHEN and CDR2 SYDVKM. This CDR3 has 12 residues. Trimming left V 8 bases short and J 7 bases short, with 12 bases between. CDR3 protein: CASGAGDQPQHF. The CDR3 DNA reads TGTGCCAGCGGGGCGGGGGACCAGCCCCAGCATTTT.

The chain combines TRBV9 with TRBJ2-2, with D uncertain. Germline V gene lookup returns CDR1 SGDLS and CDR2 YYNGEE. Trimming left V 0 bases short and J 6 bases short, with 6 bases between. CDR3 size: 13 residues. The CDR3 DNA sequence: TGTGCCAGCAGCGTAGGTTCGGCCGGGGAGCTGTTTTTT. It specifies CASSVGSAGELFF.

The chain has TRBV6-6 and TRBJ2-2, with TRBD2 identical over 9 bases. V shed 10 bases and J 5 bases; nucleotides not matched to a gene: 5. From germline, CDR1 is MNHNY and CDR2 SVGAGI (reference sequence). This CDR3 has 13 amino acids. CDR3 DNA sequence: TGTGCCACTGTAGCGGGAGCTACCGGGGAGCTGTTTTTT. Translating gives CATVAGATGELFF.

There are a few counts of this clone. The chain joins TRBV19 to TRBJ2-1; possible D gene TRBD2, 5 bases. The CDR3 runs to 14 residues. V was cut by 5 bases and J by 2 bases, with 10 bases left in between. CDR1 and CDR2 from the germline V gene are LNHDA and SQIVND (reference sequence). The chain's CDR3 is CASSWEPTYNEQFF. The CDR3 nucleotides read TGTGCCAGTAGTTGGGAGCCGACCTACAATGAGCAGTTCTTC.